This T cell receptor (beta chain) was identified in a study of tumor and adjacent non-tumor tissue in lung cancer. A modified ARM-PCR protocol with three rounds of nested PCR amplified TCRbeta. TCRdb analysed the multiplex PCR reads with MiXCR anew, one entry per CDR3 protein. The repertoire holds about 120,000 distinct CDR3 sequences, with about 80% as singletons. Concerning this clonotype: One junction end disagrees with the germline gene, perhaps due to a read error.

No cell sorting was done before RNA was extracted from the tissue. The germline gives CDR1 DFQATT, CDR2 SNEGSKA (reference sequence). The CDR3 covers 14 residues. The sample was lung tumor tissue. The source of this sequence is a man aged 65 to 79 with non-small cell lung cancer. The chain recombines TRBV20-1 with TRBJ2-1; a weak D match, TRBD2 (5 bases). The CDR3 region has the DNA TGCAATGCTAGTGGCCTAGCTGCGTACAATGAGCAGTTCTTC. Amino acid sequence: CNASGLAAYNEQFF.